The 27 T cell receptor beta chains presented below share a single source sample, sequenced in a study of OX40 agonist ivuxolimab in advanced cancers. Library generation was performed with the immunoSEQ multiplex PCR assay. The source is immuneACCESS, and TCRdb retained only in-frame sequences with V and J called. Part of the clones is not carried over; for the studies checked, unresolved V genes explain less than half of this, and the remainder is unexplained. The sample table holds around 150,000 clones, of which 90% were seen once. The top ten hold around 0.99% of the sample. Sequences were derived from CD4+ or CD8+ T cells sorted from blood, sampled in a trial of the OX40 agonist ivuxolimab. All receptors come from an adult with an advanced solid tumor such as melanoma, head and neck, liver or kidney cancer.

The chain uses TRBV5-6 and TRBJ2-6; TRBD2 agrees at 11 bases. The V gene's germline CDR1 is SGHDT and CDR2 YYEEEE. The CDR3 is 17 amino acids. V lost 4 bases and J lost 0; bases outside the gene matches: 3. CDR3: CASSGTSGSSGANVLTF. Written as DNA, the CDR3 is TGTGCCAGCAGCGGGACTAGCGGTAGCTCTGGGGCCAACGTCCTGACTTTC.

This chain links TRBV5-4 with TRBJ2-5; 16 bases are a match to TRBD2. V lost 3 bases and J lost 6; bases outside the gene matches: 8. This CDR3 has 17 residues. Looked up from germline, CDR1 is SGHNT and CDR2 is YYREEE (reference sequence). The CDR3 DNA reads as TGTGCCAGCAGCTCCGGGACTAGCGGGAGGGGAGAAAAGACCCAGTACTTC. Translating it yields CASSSGTSGRGEKTQYF.

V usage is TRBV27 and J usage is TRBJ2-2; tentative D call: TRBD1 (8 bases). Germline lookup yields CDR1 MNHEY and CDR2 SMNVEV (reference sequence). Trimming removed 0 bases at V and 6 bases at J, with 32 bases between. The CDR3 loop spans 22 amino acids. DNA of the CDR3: TGTGCCAGCAGTTTATCGAGGGTCGGGACAGGACGGGGCGGGAGACTGGCCGGGGAGCTGTTTTTT. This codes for CASSLSRVGTGRGGRLAGELFF.

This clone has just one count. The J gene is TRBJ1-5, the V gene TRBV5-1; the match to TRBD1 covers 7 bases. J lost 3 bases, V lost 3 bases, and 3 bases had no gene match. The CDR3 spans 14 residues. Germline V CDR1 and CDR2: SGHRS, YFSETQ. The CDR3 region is CASSSGGPNQPQHF. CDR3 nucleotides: TGCGCCAGCAGCTCAGGGGGACCCAATCAGCCCCAGCATTTT.

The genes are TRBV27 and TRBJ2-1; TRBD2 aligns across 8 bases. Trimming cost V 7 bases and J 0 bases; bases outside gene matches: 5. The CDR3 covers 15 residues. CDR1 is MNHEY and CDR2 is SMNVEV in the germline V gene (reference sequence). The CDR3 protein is CASTDGTSSYNEQFF. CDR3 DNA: TGTGCCAGCACCGACGGGACTAGCTCCTACAATGAGCAGTTCTTC.

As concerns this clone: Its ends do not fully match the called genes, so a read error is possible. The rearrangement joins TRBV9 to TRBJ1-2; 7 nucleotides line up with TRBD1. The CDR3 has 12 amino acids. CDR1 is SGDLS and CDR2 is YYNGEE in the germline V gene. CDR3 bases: TGTGCCAGCAGCGTAGTGGAAGACAGGGTCTTCTTC. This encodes CASSVVEDRVFF.

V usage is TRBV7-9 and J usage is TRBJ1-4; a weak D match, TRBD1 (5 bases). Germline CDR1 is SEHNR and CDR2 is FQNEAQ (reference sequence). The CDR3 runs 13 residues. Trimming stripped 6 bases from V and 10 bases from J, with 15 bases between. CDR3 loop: CASRPTGEGKLFF. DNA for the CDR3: TGTGCCAGCAGACCTACAGGAGAGGGAAAACTGTTTTTT. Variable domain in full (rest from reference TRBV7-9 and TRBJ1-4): DTGVSQNPRHKITKRGQNVTFRCDPISEHNRLYWYRQTLGQGPEFLTYFQNEAQLEKSRLLSDRFSAERPKGSFSTLEIQRTEQGDSAMYLCASRPTGEGKLFFGSGTQLSVL.

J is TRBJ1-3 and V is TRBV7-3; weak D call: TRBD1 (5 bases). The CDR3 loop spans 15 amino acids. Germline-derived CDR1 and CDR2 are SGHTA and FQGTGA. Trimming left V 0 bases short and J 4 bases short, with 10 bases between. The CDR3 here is CASSLTGGFGNTIYF. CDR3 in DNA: TGTGCCAGCAGCTTAACGGGGGGATTCGGAAACACCATATATTTT. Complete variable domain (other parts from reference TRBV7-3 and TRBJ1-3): GAGVSQTPSNKVTEKGKYVELRCDPISGHTALYWYRQSLGQGPEFLIYFQGTGAADDSGLPNDRFFAVRPEGSVSTLKIQRTERGDSAVYLCASSLTGGFGNTIYFGEGSWLTVV.

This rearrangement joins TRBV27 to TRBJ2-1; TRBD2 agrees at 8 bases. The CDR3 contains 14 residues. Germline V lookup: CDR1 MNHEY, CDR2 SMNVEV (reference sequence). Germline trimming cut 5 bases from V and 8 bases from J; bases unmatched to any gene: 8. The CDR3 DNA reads TGTGCCAGCAGTGTAGCGGGATCTCTGGATGAGCAGTTCTTC. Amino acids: CASSVAGSLDEQFF.

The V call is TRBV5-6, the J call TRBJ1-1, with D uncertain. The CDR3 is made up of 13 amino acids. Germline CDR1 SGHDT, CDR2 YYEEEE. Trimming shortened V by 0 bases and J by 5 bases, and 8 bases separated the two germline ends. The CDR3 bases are TGTGCCAGCAGCTTGGCGGGGAGTACTGAAGCTTTCTTT. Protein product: CASSLAGSTEAFF.

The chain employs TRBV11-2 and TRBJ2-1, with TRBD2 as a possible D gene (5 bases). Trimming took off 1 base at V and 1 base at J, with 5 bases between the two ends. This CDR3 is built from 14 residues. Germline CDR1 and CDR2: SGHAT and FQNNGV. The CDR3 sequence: CASSLAGSYNEQFF. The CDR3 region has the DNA TGTGCCAGCAGCTTAGCGGGGTCCTACAATGAGCAGTTCTTC.

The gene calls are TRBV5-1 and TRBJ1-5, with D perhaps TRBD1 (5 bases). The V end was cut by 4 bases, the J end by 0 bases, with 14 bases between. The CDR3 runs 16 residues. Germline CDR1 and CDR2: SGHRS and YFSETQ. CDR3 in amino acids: CASSLRDSDSNQPQHF. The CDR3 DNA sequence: TGCGCCAGCAGCCTCCGGGACTCAGATAGCAATCAGCCCCAGCATTTT.

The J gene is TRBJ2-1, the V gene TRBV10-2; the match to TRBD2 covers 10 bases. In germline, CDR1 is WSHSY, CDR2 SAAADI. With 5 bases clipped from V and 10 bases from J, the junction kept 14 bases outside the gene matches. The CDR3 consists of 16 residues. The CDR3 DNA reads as TGCGCCAGCAGTTGGCTAGCGGGAGTAATCGCGGGCGAGCAGTTCTTC. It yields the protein CASSWLAGVIAGEQFF.

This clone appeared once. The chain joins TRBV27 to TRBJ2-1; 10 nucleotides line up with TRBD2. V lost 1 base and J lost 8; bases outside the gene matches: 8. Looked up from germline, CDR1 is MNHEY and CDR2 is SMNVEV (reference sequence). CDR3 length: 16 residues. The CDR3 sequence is CASSLLVAGGSDEQFF. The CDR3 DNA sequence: TGTGCCAGCAGTTTATTGGTAGCGGGGGGTTCGGATGAGCAGTTCTTC.

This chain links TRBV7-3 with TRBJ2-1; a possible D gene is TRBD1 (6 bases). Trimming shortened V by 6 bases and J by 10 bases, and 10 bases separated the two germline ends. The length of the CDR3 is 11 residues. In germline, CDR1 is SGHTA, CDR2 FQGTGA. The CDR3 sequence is CASSLGTEQFF. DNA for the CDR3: TGTGCCAGCAGTCTCGGGACAGAGCAGTTCTTC. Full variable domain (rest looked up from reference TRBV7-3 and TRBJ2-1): GAGVSQTPSNKVTEKGKYVELRCDPISGHTALYWYRQSLGQGPEFLIYFQGTGAADDSGLPNDRFFAVRPEGSVSTLKIQRTERGDSAVYLCASSLGTEQFFGPGTRLTVL.

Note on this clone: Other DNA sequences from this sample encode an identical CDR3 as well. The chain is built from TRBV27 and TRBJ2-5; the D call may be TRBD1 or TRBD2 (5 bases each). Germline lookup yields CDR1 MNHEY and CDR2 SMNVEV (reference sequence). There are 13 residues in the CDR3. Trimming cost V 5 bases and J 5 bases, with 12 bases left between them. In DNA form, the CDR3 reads TGTGCCAGCAGTCCGGGGACCGCGGAGACCCAGTACTTC. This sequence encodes CASSPGTAETQYF.

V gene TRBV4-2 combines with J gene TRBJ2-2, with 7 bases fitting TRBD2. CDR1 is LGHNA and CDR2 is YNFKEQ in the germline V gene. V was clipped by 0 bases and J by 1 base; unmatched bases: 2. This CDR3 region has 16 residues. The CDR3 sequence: CASSQEPGGNTGELFF. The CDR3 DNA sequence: TGTGCCAGCAGCCAAGAGCCGGGAGGGAACACCGGGGAGCTGTTTTTT.

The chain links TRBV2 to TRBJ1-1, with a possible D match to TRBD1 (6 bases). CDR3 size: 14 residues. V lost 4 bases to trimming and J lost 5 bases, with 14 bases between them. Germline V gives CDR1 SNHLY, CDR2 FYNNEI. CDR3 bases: TGTGCCAGCAGTGGACCGGGGGCTTTGACTGAAGCTTTCTTT. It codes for CASSGPGALTEAFF. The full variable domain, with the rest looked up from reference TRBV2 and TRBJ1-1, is EPEVTQTPSHQVTQMGQEVILRCVPISNHLYFYWYRQILGQKVEFLVSFYNNEISEKSEIFDDQFSVERPDGSNFTLKIRSTKLEDSAMYFCASSGPGALTEAFFGQGTRLTVV.

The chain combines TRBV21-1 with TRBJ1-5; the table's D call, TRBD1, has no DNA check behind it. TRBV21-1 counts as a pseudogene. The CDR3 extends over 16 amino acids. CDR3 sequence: CASSHLGTGRSAPQHF. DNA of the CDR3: TGTGCCAGCAGCCATCTAGGGACAGGGCGTTCAGCGCCCCAGCATTTT.

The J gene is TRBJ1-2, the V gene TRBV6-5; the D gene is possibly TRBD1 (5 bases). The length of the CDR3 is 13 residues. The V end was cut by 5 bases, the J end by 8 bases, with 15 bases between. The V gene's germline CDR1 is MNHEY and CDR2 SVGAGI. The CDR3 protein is CASSPGGGVGYTF. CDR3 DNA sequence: TGTGCCAGCAGTCCGGGGGGGGGAGTCGGCTACACCTTC.

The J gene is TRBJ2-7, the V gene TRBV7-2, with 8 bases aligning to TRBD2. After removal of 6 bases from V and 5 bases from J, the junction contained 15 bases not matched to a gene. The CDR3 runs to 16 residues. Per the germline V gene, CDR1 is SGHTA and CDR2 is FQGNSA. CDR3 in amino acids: CASSQGAGTRRNEQYF. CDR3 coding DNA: TGTGCCAGCAGTCAGGGTGCCGGGACTAGAAGGAACGAGCAGTACTTC.

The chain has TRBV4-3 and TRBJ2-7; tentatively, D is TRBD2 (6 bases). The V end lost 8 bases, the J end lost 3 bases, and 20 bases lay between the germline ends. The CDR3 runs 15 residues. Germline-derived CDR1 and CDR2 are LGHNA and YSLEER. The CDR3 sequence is CASGEGTQSFYEQYF. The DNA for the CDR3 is TGCGCCAGCGGCGAAGGGACTCAGAGTTTCTACGAGCAGTACTTC.

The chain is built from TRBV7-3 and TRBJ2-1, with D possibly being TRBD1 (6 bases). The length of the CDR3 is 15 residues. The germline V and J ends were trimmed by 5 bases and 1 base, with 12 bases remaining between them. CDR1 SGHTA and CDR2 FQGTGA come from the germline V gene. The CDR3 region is CASSPPGTSYNEQFF. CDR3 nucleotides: TGTGCCAGCAGCCCTCCTGGGACATCCTACAATGAGCAGTTCTTC.

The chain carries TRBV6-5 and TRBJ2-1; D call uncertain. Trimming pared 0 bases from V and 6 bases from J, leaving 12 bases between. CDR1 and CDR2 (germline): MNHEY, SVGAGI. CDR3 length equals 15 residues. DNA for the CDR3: TGTGCCAGCAGTTACTCGCAGGCATGGGGCAATGAGCAGTTCTTC. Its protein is CASSYSQAWGNEQFF.

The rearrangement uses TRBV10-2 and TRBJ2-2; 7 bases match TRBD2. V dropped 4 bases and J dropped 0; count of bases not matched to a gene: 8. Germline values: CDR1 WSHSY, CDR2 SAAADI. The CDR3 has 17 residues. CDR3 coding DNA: TGCGCCAGCAGTGCGTCTAGCGGAATCGCGAACACCGGGGAGCTGTTTTTT. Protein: CASSASSGIANTGELFF.

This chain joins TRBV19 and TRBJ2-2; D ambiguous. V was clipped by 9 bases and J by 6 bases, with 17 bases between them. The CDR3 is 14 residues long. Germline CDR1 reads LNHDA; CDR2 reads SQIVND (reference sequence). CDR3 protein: CASSLGWVAGELFF. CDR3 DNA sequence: TGTGCCAGCTCCCTGGGATGGGTCGCCGGGGAGCTGTTTTTT.

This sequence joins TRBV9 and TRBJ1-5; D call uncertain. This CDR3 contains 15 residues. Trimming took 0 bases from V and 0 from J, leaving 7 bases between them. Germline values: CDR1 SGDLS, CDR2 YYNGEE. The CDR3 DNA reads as TGTGCCAGCAGCGTAGGTGCGATTAGCAATCAGCCCCAGCATTTT. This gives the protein CASSVGAISNQPQHF.